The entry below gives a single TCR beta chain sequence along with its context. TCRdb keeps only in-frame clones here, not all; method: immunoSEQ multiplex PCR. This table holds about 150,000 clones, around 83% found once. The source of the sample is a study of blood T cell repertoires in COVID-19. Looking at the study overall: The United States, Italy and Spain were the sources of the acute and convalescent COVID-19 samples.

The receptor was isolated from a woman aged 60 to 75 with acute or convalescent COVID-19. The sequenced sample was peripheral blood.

As DNA, the CDR3 is TGTGCCAGCATCCCGGGGGGGGTCCAAGAGACCCAGTACTTC. This codes for CASIPGGVQETQYF. The V call is TRBV6-2 or TRBV6-3, the J call TRBJ2-5; 8 bases are shared with TRBD2. Germline assignment: CDR1 MNHEY and CDR2 SVGEGT. The CDR3 has 14 amino acids. With 7 bases clipped from V and 1 base from J, the junction kept 5 bases outside the gene matches.